This T cell receptor (beta chain) came from a study of T cell responses to AZD1222 COVID-19 vaccine. CDR1 and CDR2 (germline): KGHSH, LQKENI. CDR3 size: 15 residues. Trimming pared 3 bases from V and 7 bases from J, leaving 16 bases between. Findings and caveats of the study: The sample set comprised mostly white British donors with more females, and clonal diversity was possibly underestimated. Baseline testing showed seropositivity in only a handful of AZD1222 recipients.

The assay was immunoSEQ multiplex PCR, and TCRdb's table has in-frame clones only and misses some. The table lists roughly 85,000 clones, 88% of them singletons. Regarding this clone: What it binds is not known.

The receptor's source is an adult in good health. The chain uses TRBV18 and TRBJ2-1, with D perhaps TRBD2 (6 bases). The source material was peripheral blood, sampled on day 0 of MenACWY control vaccination. CDR3 DNA: TGTGCCAGCTCACCGCGGGTCCAACGGGGGAATGAGCAGTTCTTC. Amino acids: CASSPRVQRGNEQFF.